These T cell receptor beta chains were read from a single sample in a study of blood T cell repertoires in COVID-19. The table came from immunoSEQ multiplex PCR; TCRdb's copy has only in-frame clones and leaves some out. The top ten hold approximately 15% of the sample, which has under 130,000 clones, about four fifths seen once. The sequencing sample was made of peripheral blood. The receptor source for this set is a woman aged 80 or older with acute or convalescent COVID-19. The CDR3 runs from the conserved cysteine through the conserved F or W. D genes are given only for firm matches. Expanded clones are given a class, and other clones once, few, many or no size at all.

d_call	j_call	clone_size	v_call	cdr3_aa	cdr3_nt
.	TRBJ2-2	.	TRBV5-1	CASSRDFSGELFF	TGCGCCAGCAGCCGCGACTTCTCCGGGGAGCTGTTTTTT
.	TRBJ1-2	.	TRBV28	CASSLRSYGYTF	TGTGCCAGCAGTTTACGCAGCTATGGCTACACCTTC
TRBD1	TRBJ2-5	.	TRBV4-1	CASSLGGQGGETQYF	TGCGCCAGCAGCCTAGGGGGACAGGGCGGAGAGACCCAGTACTTC
.	TRBJ1-5	.	TRBV19	CASSRVTAFNQPQHF	TGTGCCAGTAGTAGGGTGACAGCCTTCAATCAGCCCCAGCATTTT
.	TRBJ2-5	.	TRBV15	CATSRAREETQYF	TGTGCCACCAGCAGAGCTCGGGAAGAGACCCAGTACTTC
.	TRBJ2-3	.	TRBV18	CASSSTYTDTQYF	TGTGCCAGCTCATCGACATACACAGATACGCAGTATTTT
.	TRBJ1-1	few	TRBV6-5	CASKTTGNTEAFF	TGTGCCAGCAAAACGACAGGGAACACTGAAGCTTTCTTT
TRBD2	TRBJ2-3	.	TRBV11-2	CASSPWTSATDTQYF	TGTGCCAGCAGCCCATGGACTAGCGCCACAGATACGCAGTATTTT
.	TRBJ1-1	.	TRBV11-2	CASSYLDFTEAFF	TGTGCCAGCAGCTACTTGGACTTCACTGAAGCTTTCTTT
.	TRBJ1-1	medium-sized	TRBV19	CASSIGGMGTEAFF	TGTGCCAGTAGTATAGGAGGCATGGGCACTGAAGCTTTCTTT
TRBD2	TRBJ2-3	.	TRBV6-6	CASSKTSAAEGDTQYF	TGTGCCAGCAGTAAGACTAGCGCCGCGGAAGGAGATACGCAGTATTTT
TRBD2	TRBJ2-2	.	TRBV7-9	CASSPEGLAGVWTGELFF	TGTGCCAGCAGCCCTGAAGGACTAGCGGGAGTTTGGACCGGGGAGCTGTTTTTT
TRBD2	TRBJ2-7	.	TRBV27	CASSGGTSGTYEQYF	TGTGCCAGCAGTGGCGGGACTAGCGGGACCTACGAGCAGTACTTC
.	TRBJ1-1	.	TRBV9	CASSRGRVNTEAFF	TGTGCCAGCAGTCGGGGAAGGGTAAACACTGAAGCTTTCTTT
.	TRBJ1-5	once	TRBV6-5	CASSPTPGTYQPQHF	TGTGCCAGCAGCCCCACTCCCGGGACATATCAGCCCCAGCATTTT
.	TRBJ1-3	.	TRBV29-1	CSAVQGGNTIYF	TGCAGCGCGGTGCAGGGCGGAAACACCATATATTTT
TRBD2	TRBJ2-7	.	TRBV12-5	CASGHTSGSEQYF	TGTGCTAGTGGTCACACTAGCGGGAGCGAGCAGTACTTC
.	TRBJ1-5	few	TRBV6-5	CASSLYRLGQPQHF	TGTGCCAGCAGTTTATACAGGCTTGGGCAGCCCCAGCATTTT
.	TRBJ2-2	.	TRBV4-1	CASSQARGIGELFF	TGCGCCAGCAGCCAGGCTAGGGGTATCGGGGAGCTGTTTTTT
.	TRBJ2-1	once	TRBV20-1	CSASPGEQFF	TGCAGTGCTAGCCCCGGTGAGCAGTTCTTC
.	TRBJ1-3	.	TRBV6-1	CASSDGTPGSGNTIYF	TGTGCCAGCAGTGACGGTACCCCAGGGTCTGGAAACACCATATATTTT
TRBD2	TRBJ2-3	.	TRBV11-3	CASSPRDASGKDTQYF	TGTGCCAGCAGCCCCCGGGATGCTAGCGGGAAGGATACGCAGTATTTT